What follows are 10 T cell receptor beta chains derived from one specimen sequenced in a study of regulatory T cells in long-lasting Graves disease. The time point is: newly diagnosed GD, antithyroid drugs for less than 3 months. PBMC RNA served as the TCR library source. Sequencing libraries for TCR beta were prepared with iRepertoire HTBI primers and Arm-PCR of CDR3 regions. TCRdb used MiXCR to reprocess the multiplex PCR reads, holding one entry per CDR3 protein. The sample shows a few hundred thousand distinct CDR3 sequences, 15% of them seen only once. This sample was also put to use in a study of T cells in Graves' hyperthyroidism and ophthalmopathy.

The sequencing here drew on peripheral blood mononuclear cells (PBMCs), taken at new diagnosis, from a patient treated with antithyroid drugs. These receptor sequences come from a woman in her 40s with Graves disease.

At least ten counts were recorded for this clonotype. The rearrangement links TRBV27 to TRBJ2-3; D uncertain. V lost 4 bases and J 1 base, leaving 12 bases between the germline ends. This CDR3 contains 15 residues. Germline V gene lookup returns CDR1 MNHEY and CDR2 SMNVEV (reference sequence). The CDR3 nucleotides read TGTGCCAGCAGTTCCCAATTGACACGCACAGATACGCAGTATTTT. Its protein is CASSSQLTRTDTQYF.

This clonotype was found a few times. A read error may produce the germline difference seen at one junction end. The chain combines TRBV5-1 with TRBJ2-4; D may be TRBD2 (5 bases). This CDR3 is 15 amino acids long. Germline V gives CDR1 SGHRS, CDR2 YFSETQ. Here the CDR3 reads CVSSPGGGTKNIQYF. The CDR3 nucleotides are TGCGTCAGCAGCCCTGGAGGTGGAACCAAAAACATTCAGTACTTC.

The chain carries TRBV7-3 and TRBJ2-3; 10 positions match TRBD2. Germline loops: CDR1 SGHTA, CDR2 FQGTGA. The CDR3 spans 15 residues. V gave up 2 bases and J gave up 6 bases; unmatched junction bases: 5. The CDR3 reads CASSLGLAAGDTQYF. The DNA for the CDR3 is TGTGCCAGCAGCTTAGGACTAGCGGCTGGTGATACGCAGTATTTT. Looking up the rest from reference TRBV7-3 and TRBJ2-3 gives the full variable domain: GAGVSQTPSNKVTEKGKYVELRCDPISGHTALYWYRQSLGQGPEFLIYFQGTGAADDSGLPNDRFFAVRPEGSVSTLKIQRTERGDSAVYLCASSLGLAAGDTQYFGPGTRLTVL.

In its sample, this clonotype was seen many times. V usage is TRBV27 and J usage is TRBJ1-3, with TRBD1 as a possible D gene (6 bases). The CDR3 has 16 amino acids. V lost 0 bases to trimming and J lost 4 bases, with 13 bases between them. CDR1 and CDR2 (germline): MNHEY, SMNVEV (reference sequence). Here the CDR3 reads CASSLSFRTDGNTIYF. As DNA, the CDR3 is TGTGCCAGCAGTTTATCCTTTCGGACAGACGGAAACACCATATATTTT.

Many counts were recorded for this clonotype. This chain links TRBV7-2 with TRBJ2-1; 8 positions match TRBD2. CDR3 length equals 17 residues. J lost 8 bases, V lost 5 bases, and 17 bases had no gene match. Germline V gene lookup returns CDR1 SGHTA and CDR2 FQGNSA. CDR3 DNA sequence: TGTGCCAGCAGCCCATCACTCTGGATAGCGGGGTCATATGAGCAGTTCTTC. Translation gives CASSPSLWIAGSYEQFF.

V usage is TRBV7-8 and J usage is TRBJ2-1; 7 bases line up with TRBD1. CDR1 SGHVS and CDR2 FQNEAQ come from the germline V gene. The CDR3 sequence is 16 residues long. The V and J ends lost 0 bases and 5 bases, in that order; junction bases with no gene match: 7. CDR3 nucleotide sequence: TGTGCCAGCAGCTTAGCCAGACAGGGCGCGAACAATGAGCAGTTCTTC. It encodes CASSLARQGANNEQFF. Filled out from reference TRBV7-8 and TRBJ2-1, the complete variable domain reads GAGVSQSPRYKVAKRGQDVALRCDPISGHVSLFWYQQALGQGPEFLTYFQNEAQLDKSGLPSDRFFAERPEGSVSTLKIQRTQQEDSAVYLCASSLARQGANNEQFFGPGTRLTVL.

This clonotype was seen ten or more times. This sequence joins TRBV10-2 and TRBJ2-7; TRBD1 aligns across 7 bases. Germline CDR1 is WSHSY and CDR2 is SAAADI. The CDR3 contains 14 residues. V was pared by 5 bases and J by 3 bases, with 7 bases of the junction left unmatched. In nucleotides, the CDR3 is TGCGCCAGCAGTATACCGGGACAGAACTACGAGCAGTACTTC. This gives the protein CASSIPGQNYEQYF.

The table lists this clonotype with many counts. V usage is TRBV14 and J usage is TRBJ1-2; 9 bases fit TRBD1. CDR3 length: 15 amino acids. Germline V lookup: CDR1 SGHDN, CDR2 FVKESK. J lost 4 bases, V lost 1 base, and 4 bases had no gene match. This CDR3 is CASSQALTGGYGYTF. CDR3 sequence (DNA): TGTGCCAGCAGCCAAGCCCTGACAGGGGGCTATGGCTACACCTTC. Filled out from reference TRBV14 and TRBJ1-2, the complete variable domain reads EAGVTQFPSHSVIEKGQTVTLRCDPISGHDNLYWYRRVMGKEIKFLLHFVKESKQDESGMPNNRFLAERTGGTYSTLKVQPAELEDSGVYFCASSQALTGGYGYTFGSGTRLTVV.

This clonotype was seen a handful of times. The junction does not match germline at one end; this may be a read error. This sequence joins TRBV11-3 and TRBJ2-2, with D maybe TRBD2 (5 bases). Looked up from germline, CDR1 is SGHNT and CDR2 is YENEEA. The CDR3 sequence is 15 residues long. CDR3 in DNA: TGTGCCAGCAGCTTAAAGGGCCCTGTGGCCGGGGAGCTGGTTTTT. Its protein product is CASSLKGPVAGELVF.

This clonotype was picked up many times. This rearrangement joins TRBV11-2 to TRBJ2-3; D unresolved. Germline V gene data show CDR1 as SGHAT and CDR2 as FQNNGV. There are 10 residues in the CDR3. Trimming cost V 11 bases and J 4 bases, with 7 bases left between them. The CDR3 protein is CASRADTQYF. The CDR3 DNA sequence: TGTGCCTCCAGAGCAGATACGCAGTATTTT.